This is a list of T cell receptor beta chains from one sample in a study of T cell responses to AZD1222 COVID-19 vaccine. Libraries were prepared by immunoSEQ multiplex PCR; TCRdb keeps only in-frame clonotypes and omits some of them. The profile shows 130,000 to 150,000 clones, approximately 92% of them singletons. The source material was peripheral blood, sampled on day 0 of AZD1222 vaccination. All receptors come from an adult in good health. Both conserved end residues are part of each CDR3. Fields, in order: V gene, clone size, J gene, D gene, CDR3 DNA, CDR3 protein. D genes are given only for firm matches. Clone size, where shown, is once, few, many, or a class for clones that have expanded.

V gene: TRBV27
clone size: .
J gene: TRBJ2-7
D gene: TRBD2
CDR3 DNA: TGTGCCAGCAGTCCGCGGGGGGGCCCCTACGAGCAGTACTTC
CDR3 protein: CASSPRGGPYEQYF

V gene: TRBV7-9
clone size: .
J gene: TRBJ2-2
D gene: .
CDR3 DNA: TGTGCCAGCAGCTGGACGGGAAACACCGGGGAGCTGTTTTTT
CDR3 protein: CASSWTGNTGELFF

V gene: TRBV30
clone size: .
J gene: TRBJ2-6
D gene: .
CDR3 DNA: TGTGCCTGGAGTGTCGATGCGGGAACTGGGGCCAACGTCCTGACTTTC
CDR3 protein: CAWSVDAGTGANVLTF

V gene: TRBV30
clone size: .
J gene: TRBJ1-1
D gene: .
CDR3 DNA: TGTGCCTGGAGTGTCTTGGCCAGTGAAGCTTTCTTT
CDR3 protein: CAWSVLASEAFF

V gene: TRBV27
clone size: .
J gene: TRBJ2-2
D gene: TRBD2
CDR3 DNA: TGTGCCAGCAGTTTATCGTCTAGCGGGGAAATATTAACGAACACCGGGGAGCTGTTTTTT
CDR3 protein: CASSLSSSGEILTNTGELFF

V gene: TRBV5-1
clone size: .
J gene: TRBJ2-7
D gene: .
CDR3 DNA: TGCGCCAGCAGCTTGGAGGCCAGCTACGAGCAGTACTTC
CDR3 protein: CASSLEASYEQYF

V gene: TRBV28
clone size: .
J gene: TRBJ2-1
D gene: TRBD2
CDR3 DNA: TGTGCCAGCAGTTCGACGACTAGCGGGAGGCTGAATGAGCAGTTCTTC
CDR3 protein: CASSSTTSGRLNEQFF

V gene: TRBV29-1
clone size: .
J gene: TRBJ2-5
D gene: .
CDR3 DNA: TGCAGCGTTGAAGGGTGGGGTGGGGTAGAGACCCAGTACTTC
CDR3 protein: CSVEGWGGVETQYF

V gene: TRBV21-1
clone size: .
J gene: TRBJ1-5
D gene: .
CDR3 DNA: TGTGCCAGCAGCCCCCCCTGGCAGCCCCAGCATTTT
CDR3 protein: CASSPPWQPQHF

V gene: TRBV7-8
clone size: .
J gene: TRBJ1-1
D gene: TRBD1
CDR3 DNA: TGTGCCAGCAGCTCCAAAAAACCGGGACAGGGGTACCTCGATGCTTTCTTT
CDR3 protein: CASSSKKPGQGYLDAFF

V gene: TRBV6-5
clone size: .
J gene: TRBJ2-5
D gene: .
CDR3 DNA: TGTGCCAGCATCAAGGGAAGAGAGACCCAGTACTTC
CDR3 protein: CASIKGRETQYF

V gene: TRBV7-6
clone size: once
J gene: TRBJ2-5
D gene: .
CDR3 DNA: TGTGCCAGCAGCTTAGGAAGTGGGGAGGAGACCCAGTACTTC
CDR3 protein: CASSLGSGEETQYF

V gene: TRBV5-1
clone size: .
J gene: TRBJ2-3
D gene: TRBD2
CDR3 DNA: TGCGCCAGCAGCTTGCCTCGGCGGGAGGGCCGTGCAGATACGCAGTATTTT
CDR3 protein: CASSLPRREGRADTQYF

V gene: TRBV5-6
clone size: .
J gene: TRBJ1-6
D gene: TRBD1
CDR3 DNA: TGTGCCAGCAGCGACAGGACAGGGATGGGTTCACCCCTCCACTTT
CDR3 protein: CASSDRTGMGSPLHF

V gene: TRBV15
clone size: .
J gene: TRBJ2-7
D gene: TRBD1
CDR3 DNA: TGTGCCACCAGCCCATTTAGGACAGGGTCGAACGAGCAGTACTTC
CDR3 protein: CATSPFRTGSNEQYF

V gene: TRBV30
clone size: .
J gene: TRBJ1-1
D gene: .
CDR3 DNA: TGTGCCTGCCGAACGGGACATCGCGACACTGAAGCTTTCTTT
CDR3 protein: CACRTGHRDTEAFF